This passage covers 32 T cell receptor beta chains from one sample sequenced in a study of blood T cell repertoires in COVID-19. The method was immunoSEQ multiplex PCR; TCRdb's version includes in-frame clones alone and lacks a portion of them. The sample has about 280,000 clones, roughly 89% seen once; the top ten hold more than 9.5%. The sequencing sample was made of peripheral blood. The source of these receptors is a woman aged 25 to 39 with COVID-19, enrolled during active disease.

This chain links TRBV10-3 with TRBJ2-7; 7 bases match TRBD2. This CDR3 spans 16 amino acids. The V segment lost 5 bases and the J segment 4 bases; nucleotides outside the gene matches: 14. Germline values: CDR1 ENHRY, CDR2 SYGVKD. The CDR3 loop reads CAISSGAWANPYEQYF. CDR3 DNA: TGTGCCATCAGTAGCGGGGCTTGGGCAAACCCTTACGAGCAGTACTTC.

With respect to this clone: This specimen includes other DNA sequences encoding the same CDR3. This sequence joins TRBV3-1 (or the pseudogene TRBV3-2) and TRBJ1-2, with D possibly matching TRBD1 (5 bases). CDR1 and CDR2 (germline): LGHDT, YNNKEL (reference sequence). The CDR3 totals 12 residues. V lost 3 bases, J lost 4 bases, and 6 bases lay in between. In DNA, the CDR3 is TGTGCCAGCAGCCAGGGGGGCTATGGCTACACCTTC. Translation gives CASSQGGYGYTF.

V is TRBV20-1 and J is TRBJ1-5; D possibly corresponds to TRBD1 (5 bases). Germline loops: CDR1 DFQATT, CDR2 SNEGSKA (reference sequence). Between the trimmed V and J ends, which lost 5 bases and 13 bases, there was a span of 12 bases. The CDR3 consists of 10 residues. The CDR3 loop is CSALGTIQHF. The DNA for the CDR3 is TGCAGTGCTCTTGGGACTATTCAGCATTTT.

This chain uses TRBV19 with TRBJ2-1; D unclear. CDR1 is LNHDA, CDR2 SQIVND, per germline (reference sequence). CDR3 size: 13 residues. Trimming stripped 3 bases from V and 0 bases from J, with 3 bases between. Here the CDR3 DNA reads TGTGCCAGTAGTATTAACTCCTACAATGAGCAGTTCTTC. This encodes CASSINSYNEQFF.

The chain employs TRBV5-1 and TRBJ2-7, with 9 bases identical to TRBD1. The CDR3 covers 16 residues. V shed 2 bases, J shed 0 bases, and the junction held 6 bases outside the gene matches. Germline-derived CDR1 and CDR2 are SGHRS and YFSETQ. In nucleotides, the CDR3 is TGCGCCAGCAGCTTAGGGACAGGGATTAGCTCCTACGAGCAGTACTTC. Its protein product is CASSLGTGISSYEQYF.

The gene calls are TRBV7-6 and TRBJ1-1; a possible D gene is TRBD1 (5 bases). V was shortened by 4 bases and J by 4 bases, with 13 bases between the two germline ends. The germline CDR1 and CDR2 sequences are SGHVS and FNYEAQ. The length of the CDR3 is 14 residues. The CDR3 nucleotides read TGTGCCAGCAGCTCGGGGGTATCAGGCACTGAAGCTTTCTTT. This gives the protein CASSSGVSGTEAFF.

CDR3 region: CASSPTLGSVETQYF. Written as DNA, the CDR3 is TGTGCCAGCAGCCCTACACTAGGTTCCGTAGAGACCCAGTACTTC. V gene TRBV11-2 combines with J gene TRBJ2-5, with D possibly TRBD2 on 5 matching bases. This CDR3 contains 15 residues. The germline gives CDR1 SGHAT, CDR2 FQNNGV. Trimming removed 5 bases from V and 4 bases from J, with 17 bases in between.

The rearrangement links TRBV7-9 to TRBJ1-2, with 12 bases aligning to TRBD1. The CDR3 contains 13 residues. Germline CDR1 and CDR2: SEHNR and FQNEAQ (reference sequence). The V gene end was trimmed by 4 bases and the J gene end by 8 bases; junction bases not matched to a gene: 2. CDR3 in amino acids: CASSSGTGGGYTF. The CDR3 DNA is TGTGCCAGCAGCTCCGGGACAGGGGGCGGCTACACCTTC.

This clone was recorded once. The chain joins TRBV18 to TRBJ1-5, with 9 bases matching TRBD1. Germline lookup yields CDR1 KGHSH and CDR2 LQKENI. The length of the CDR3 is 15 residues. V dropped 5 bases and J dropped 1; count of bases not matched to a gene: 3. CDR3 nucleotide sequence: TGTGCCAGCTCATACAGGGGGCAGAGCAATCAGCCCCAGCATTTT. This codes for CASSYRGQSNQPQHF.

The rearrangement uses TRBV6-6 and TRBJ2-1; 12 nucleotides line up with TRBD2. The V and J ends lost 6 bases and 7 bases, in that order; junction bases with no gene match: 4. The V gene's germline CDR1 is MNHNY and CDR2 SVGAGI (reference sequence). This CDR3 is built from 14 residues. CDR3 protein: CASRGTSGLNEQFF. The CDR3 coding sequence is TGTGCCAGCAGGGGGACTAGCGGGTTGAATGAGCAGTTCTTC.

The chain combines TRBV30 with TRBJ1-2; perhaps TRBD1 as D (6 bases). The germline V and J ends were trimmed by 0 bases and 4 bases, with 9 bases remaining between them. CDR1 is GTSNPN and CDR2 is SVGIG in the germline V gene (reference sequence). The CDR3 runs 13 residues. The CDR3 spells CAWSVVDSYGYTF. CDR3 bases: TGTGCCTGGAGTGTAGTGGACAGCTATGGCTACACCTTC.

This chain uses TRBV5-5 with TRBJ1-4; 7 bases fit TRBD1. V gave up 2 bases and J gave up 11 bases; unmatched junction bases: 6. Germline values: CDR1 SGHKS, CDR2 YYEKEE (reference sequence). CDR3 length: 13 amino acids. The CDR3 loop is CASSFDREDKLFF. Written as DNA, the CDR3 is TGTGCCAGCAGCTTTGACAGGGAGGACAAACTGTTTTTT.

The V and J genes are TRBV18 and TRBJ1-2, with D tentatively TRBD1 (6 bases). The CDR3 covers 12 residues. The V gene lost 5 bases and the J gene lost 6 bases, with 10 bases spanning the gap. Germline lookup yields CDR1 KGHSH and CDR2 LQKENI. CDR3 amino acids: CASSKQGDGYTF. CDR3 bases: TGTGCCAGCTCAAAACAGGGAGATGGCTACACCTTC.

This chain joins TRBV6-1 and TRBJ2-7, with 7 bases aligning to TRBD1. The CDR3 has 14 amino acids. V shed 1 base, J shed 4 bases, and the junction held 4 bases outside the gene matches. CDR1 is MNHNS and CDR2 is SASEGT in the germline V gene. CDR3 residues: CASSEGQGLYEQYF. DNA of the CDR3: TGTGCCAGCAGTGAAGGACAGGGCCTATACGAGCAGTACTTC.

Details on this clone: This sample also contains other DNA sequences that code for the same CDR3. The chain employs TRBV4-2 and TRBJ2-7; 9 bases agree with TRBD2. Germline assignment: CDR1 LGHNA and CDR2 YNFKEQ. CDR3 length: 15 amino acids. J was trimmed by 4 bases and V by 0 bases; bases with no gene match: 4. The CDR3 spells CASSQEPSGGYEQYF. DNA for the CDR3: TGTGCCAGCAGCCAAGAACCCAGCGGGGGGTACGAGCAGTACTTC.

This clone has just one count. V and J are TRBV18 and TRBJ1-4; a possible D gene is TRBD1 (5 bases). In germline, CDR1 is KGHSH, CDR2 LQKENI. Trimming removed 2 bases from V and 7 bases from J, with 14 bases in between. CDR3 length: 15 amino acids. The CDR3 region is CASSPKIQGGEKLFF. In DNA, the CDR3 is TGTGCCAGCTCACCAAAAATTCAGGGAGGTGAAAAACTGTTTTTT.

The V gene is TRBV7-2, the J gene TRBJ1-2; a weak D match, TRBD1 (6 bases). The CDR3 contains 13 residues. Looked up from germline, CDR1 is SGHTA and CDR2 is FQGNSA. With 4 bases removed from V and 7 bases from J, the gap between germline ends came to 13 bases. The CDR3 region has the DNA TGTGCCAGCAGCTCAGGGGAATCCGCTGGCTACACCTTC. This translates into CASSSGESAGYTF.

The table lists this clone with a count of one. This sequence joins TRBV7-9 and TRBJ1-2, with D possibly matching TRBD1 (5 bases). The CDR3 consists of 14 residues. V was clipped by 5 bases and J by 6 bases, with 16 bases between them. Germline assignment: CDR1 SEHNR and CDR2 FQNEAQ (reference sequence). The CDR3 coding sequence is TGTGCCAGCAGCCCGAGTCCCCAGGGAAATGGCTACACCTTC. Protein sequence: CASSPSPQGNGYTF.

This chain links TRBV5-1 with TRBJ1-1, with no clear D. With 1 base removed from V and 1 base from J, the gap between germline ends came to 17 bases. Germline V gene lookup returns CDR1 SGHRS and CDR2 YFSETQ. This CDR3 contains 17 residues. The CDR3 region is CASSLTPVAQWNTEAFF. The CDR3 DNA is TGCGCCAGCAGCTTGACCCCCGTGGCCCAGTGGAACACTGAAGCTTTCTTT.

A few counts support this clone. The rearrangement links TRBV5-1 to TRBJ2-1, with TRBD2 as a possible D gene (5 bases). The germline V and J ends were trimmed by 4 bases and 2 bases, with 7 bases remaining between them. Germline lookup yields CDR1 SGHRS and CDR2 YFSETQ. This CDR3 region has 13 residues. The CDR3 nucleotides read TGCGCCAGCAGCCCGGGGACCTACAATGAGCAGTTCTTC. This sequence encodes CASSPGTYNEQFF.

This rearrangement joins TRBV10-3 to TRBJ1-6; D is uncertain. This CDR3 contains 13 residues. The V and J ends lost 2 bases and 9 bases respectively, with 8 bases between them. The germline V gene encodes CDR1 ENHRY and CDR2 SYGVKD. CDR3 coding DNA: TGTGCCATCAGTGAGACCGCCGGTTCACCCCTCCACTTT. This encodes CAISETAGSPLHF.

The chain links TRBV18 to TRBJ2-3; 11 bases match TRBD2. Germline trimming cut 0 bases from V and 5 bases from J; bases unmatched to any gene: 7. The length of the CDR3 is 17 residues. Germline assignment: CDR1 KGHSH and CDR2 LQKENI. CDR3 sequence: CASSPPWASGGIDTQYF. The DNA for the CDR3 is TGTGCCAGCTCACCACCTTGGGCTAGCGGGGGGATAGATACGCAGTATTTT.

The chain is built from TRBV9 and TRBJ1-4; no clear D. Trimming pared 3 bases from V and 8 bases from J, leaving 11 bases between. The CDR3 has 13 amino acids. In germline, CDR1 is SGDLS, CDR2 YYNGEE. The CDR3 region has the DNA TGTGCCAGCAGCGGACACGGTCGGGAAAAACTGTTTTTT. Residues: CASSGHGREKLFF.

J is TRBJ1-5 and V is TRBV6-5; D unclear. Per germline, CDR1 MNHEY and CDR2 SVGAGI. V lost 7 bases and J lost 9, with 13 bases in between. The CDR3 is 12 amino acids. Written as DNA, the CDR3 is TGTGCCAGCACTGGATCCTCAGGGCCCCAGCATTTT. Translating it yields CASTGSSGPQHF.

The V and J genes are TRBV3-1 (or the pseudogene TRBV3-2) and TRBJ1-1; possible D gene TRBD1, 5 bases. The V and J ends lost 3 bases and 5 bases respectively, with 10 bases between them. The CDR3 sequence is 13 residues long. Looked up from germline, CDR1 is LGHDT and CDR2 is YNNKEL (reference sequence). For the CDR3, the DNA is TGTGCCAGCAGCCAGTTGGGGGGGACTGAAGCTTTCTTT. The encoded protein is CASSQLGGTEAFF.

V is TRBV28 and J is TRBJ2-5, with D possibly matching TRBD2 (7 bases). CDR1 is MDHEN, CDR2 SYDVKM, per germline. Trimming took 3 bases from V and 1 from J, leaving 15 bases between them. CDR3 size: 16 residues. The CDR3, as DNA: TGTGCCAGCAGTTTCCTTGGGGGGGGCTTCCAAGAGACCCAGTACTTC. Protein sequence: CASSFLGGGFQETQYF.

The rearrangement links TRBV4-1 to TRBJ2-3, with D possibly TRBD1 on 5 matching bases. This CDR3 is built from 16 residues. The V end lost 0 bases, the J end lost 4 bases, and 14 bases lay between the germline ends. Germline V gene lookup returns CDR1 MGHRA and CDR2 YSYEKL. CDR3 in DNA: TGCGCCAGCAGCCAAGAAAGACAGCCGTCGGCAGATACGCAGTATTTT. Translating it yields CASSQERQPSADTQYF.

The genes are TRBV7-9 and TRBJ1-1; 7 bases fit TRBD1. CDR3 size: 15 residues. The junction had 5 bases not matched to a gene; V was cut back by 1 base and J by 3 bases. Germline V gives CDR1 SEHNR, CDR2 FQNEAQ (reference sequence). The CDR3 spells CASSLGLTGDTEAFF. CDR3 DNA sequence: TGTGCCAGCAGCTTAGGCCTTACAGGGGACACTGAAGCTTTCTTT.

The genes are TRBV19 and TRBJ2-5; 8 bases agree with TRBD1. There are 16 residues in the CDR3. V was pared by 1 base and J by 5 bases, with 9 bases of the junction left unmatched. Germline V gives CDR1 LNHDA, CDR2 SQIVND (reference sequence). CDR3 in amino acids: CASSIVGQGAGETQYF. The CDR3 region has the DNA TGTGCCAGTAGTATAGTAGGGCAGGGGGCAGGGGAGACCCAGTACTTC.

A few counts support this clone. The CDR3 coding sequence is TGTGCCAGCAGCTTACGGGGGACGGACACTGAAGCTTTCTTT. Translating gives CASSLRGTDTEAFF. The gene calls are TRBV7-9 and TRBJ1-1; TRBD1 is a possible D gene (5 bases). This CDR3 is 14 amino acids long. V gave up 2 bases and J gave up 3 bases, with 10 bases separating them. Germline CDR1 reads SEHNR; CDR2 reads FQNEAQ (reference sequence).

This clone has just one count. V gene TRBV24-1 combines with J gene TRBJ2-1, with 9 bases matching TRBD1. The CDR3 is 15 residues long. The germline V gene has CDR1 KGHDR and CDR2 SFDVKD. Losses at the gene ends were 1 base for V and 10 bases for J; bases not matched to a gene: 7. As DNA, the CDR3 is TGTGCCACCAGTGATTTCAATGGACAGGGGAACGAGCAGTTCTTC. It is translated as CATSDFNGQGNEQFF.

In DNA, the CDR3 is TGTGCCAGCAGCGTAGCCCCGGACAGTCACTACGAGCAGTACTTC. It translates to CASSVAPDSHYEQYF. V is TRBV9 and J is TRBJ2-7, with a weak D call TRBD1 (6 bases). The CDR3 contains 15 residues. CDR1 is SGDLS, CDR2 YYNGEE, per germline. V was cut by 0 bases and J by 3 bases, with 13 bases left in between.